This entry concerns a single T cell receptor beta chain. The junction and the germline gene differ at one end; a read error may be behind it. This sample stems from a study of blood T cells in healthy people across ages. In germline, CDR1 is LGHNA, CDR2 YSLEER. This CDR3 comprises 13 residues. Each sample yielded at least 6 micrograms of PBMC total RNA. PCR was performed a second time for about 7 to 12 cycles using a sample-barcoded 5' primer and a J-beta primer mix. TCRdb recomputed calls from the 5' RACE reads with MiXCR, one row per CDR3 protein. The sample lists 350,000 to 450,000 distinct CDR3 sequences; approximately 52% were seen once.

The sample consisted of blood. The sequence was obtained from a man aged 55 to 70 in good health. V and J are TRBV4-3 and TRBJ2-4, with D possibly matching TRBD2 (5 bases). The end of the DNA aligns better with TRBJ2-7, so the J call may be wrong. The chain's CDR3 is CASSQGLIYEQYF. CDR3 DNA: TGCGCCAGCAGTCAAGGACTGATCTACGAGCAGTACTTC.